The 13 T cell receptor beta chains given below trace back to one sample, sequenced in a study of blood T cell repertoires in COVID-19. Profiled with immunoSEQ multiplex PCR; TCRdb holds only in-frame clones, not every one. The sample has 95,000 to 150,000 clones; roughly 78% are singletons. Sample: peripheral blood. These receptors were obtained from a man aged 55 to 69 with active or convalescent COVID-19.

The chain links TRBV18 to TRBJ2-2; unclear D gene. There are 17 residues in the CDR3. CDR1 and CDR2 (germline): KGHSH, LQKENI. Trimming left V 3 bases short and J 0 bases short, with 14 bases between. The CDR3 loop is CASSPSQVGPNTGELFF. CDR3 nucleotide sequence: TGTGCCAGCTCACCTTCCCAAGTGGGCCCGAACACCGGGGAGCTGTTTTTT.

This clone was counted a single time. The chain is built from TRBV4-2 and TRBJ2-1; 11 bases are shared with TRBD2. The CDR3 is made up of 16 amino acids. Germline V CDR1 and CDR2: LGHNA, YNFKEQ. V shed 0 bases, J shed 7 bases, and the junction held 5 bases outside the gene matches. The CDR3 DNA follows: TGTGCCAGCAGCCAAGACCCAAGACTAGCGGGGAATGAGCAGTTCTTC. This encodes CASSQDPRLAGNEQFF.

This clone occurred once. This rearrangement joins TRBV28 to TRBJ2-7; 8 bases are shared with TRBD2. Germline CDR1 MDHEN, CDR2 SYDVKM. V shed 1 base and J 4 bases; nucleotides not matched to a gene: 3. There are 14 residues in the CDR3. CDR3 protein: CASSLSGGRYEQYF. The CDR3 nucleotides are TGTGCCAGCAGTTTATCTGGCGGGAGGTACGAGCAGTACTTC.

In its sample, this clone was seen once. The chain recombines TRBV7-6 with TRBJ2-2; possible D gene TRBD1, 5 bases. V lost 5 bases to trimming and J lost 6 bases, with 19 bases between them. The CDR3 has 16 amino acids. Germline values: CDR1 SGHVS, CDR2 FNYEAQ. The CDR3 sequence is CASSPFGRVGAGELFF. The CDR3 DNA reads TGTGCCAGCAGCCCCTTTGGCCGAGTAGGGGCCGGGGAGCTGTTTTTT.

CDR3 coding DNA: TGCGCCAGCAGCGGAGGACTAGCGGACAATGAGCAGTTCTTC. Protein: CASSGGLADNEQFF. V and J are TRBV5-1 and TRBJ2-1; 10 bases align to TRBD2. V gave up 4 bases and J gave up 5 bases; unmatched junction bases: 3. The CDR3 has 14 amino acids. From germline, CDR1 is SGHRS and CDR2 YFSETQ.

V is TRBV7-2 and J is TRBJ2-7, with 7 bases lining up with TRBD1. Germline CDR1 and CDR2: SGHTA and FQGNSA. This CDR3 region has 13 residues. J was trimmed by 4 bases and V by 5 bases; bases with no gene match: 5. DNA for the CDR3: TGTGCCAGCAGCGACAGGGTATGGTACGAGCAGTACTTC. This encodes CASSDRVWYEQYF.

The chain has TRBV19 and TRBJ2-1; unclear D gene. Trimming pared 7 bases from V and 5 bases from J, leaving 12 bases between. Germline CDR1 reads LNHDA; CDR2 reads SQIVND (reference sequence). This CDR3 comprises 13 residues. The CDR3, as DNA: TGTGCCAGTACCTCAGGTTTTAACAATGAGCAGTTCTTC. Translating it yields CASTSGFNNEQFF.

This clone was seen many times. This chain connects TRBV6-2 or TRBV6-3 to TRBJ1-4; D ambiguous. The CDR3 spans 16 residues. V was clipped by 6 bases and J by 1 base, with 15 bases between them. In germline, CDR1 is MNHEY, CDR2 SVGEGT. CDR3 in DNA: TGTGCCAGCAGCCGCCCGCGGGCAGGAACTAATGAAAAACTGTTTTTT. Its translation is CASSRPRAGTNEKLFF.

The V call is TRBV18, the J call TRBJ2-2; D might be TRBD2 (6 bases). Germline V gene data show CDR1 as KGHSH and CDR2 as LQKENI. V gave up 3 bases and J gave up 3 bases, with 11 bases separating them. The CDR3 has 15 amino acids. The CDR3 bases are TGTGCCAGCTCACCGGGCAGGGAGGACACCGGGGAGCTGTTTTTT. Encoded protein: CASSPGREDTGELFF.

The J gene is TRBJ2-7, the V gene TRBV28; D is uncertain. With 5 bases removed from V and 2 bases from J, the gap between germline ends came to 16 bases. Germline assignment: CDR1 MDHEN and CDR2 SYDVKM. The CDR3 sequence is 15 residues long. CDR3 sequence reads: CASSPRGSDTYEQYF. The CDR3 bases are TGTGCCAGCAGTCCCCGCGGATCAGATACCTACGAGCAGTACTTC. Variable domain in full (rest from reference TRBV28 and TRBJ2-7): DVKVTQSSRYLVKRTGEKVFLECVQDMDHENMFWYRQDPGLGLRLIYFSYDVKMKEKGDIPEGYSVSREKKERFSLILESASTNQTSMYLCASSPRGSDTYEQYFGPGTRLTVT.

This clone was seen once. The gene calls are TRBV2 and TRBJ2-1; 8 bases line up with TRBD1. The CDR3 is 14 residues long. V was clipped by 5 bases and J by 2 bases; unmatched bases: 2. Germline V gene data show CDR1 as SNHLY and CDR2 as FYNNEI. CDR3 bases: TGTGCCAGCAGTCAACAGGGGGCCTACAATGAGCAGTTCTTC. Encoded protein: CASSQQGAYNEQFF.

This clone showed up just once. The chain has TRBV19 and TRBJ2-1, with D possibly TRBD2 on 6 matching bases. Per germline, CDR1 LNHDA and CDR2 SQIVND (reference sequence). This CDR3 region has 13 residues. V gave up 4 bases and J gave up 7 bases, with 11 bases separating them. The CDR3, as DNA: TGTGCCAGTAGTACCCGACTAGGTAATGAGCAGTTCTTC. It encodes CASSTRLGNEQFF.

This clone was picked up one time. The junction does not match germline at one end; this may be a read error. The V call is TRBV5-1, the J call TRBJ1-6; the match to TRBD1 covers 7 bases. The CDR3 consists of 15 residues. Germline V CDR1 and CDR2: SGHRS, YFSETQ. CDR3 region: CASSLGTAQYSPLHF. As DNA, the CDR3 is TGCGCCAGCAGCCTGGGGACAGCTCAGTATTCGCCCCTCCACTTT.